A single sample gave rise to the 12 T cell receptor beta chains below, sequenced in a study of T cell responses to AZD1222 COVID-19 vaccine. Generated by immunoSEQ multiplex PCR, the TCRdb table keeps only in-frame clones and is missing some. The sample records some 130,000 clones, roughly 88% being singletons. Material: peripheral blood, obtained on day 0 of AZD1222 vaccination. All receptors derive from an adult in good health.

The chain combines TRBV7-8 with TRBJ2-5; 10 bases are a match to TRBD2. V was pared by 4 bases and J by 2 bases, with 7 bases of the junction left unmatched. This CDR3 is built from 16 residues. Per germline, CDR1 SGHVS and CDR2 FQNEAQ. The CDR3 region is CASSSLAGDTQETQYF. The CDR3 DNA reads as TGTGCCAGCAGCTCTCTAGCGGGGGATACTCAAGAGACCCAGTACTTC.

This clone was observed once. One junction end disagrees with the germline gene, perhaps due to a read error. This chain joins TRBV25-1 and TRBJ2-7, with TRBD1 matching 10 bases. CDR3 length: 12 amino acids. Looked up from germline, CDR1 is MGHDK and CDR2 is SYGVNS. CDR3 amino acids: CASRFGTGDPIF. The CDR3 DNA reads TGTGCCAGCAGGTTTGGGACAGGGGACCCTATCTTC.

The rearrangement joins TRBV6-5 to TRBJ1-1; tentative D call: TRBD1 (5 bases). Between the trimmed V and J ends, which lost 4 bases and 1 base, there was a span of 13 bases. The CDR3 sequence is 15 residues long. CDR1 is MNHEY and CDR2 is SVGAGI in the germline V gene. The CDR3 sequence is CASSWQGPGNTEAFF. Here the CDR3 DNA reads TGTGCCAGCAGTTGGCAGGGCCCGGGGAACACTGAAGCTTTCTTT.

The rearrangement joins TRBV24-1 to TRBJ1-5; tentatively, D is TRBD1 (6 bases). There are 16 residues in the CDR3. From germline, CDR1 is KGHDR and CDR2 SFDVKD. The V end lost 4 bases, the J end lost 4 bases, and 16 bases lay between the germline ends. As DNA, the CDR3 is TGTGCCACCAGTGACGGGTGGTCAGGGGTGAATCAGCCCCAGCATTTT. Translated, it gives CATSDGWSGVNQPQHF.

V gene TRBV29-1 combines with J gene TRBJ2-5; D remains unclear. Trimming pared 3 bases from V and 2 bases from J, leaving 10 bases between. The CDR3 loop spans 13 amino acids. The germline CDR1 and CDR2 sequences are SQVTM and ANQGSEA. The CDR3 sequence is CSVDYLGQETQYF. The CDR3 coding sequence is TGCAGCGTTGACTACCTCGGTCAAGAGACCCAGTACTTC. Filled out from reference TRBV29-1 and TRBJ2-5, the complete variable domain reads SAVISQKPSRDICQRGTSLTIQCQVDSQVTMMFWYRQQPGQSLTLIATANQGSEATYESGFVIDKFPISRPNLTFSTLTVSNMSPEDSSIYLCSVDYLGQETQYFGPGTRLLVL.

The chain recombines TRBV4-2 with TRBJ1-5; D is ambiguous. The CDR3 length is 14 residues. In germline, CDR1 is LGHNA, CDR2 YNFKEQ. Between the trimmed V and J ends, which lost 3 bases and 2 bases, there was a span of 8 bases. In DNA, the CDR3 is TGTGCCAGCAGCCAGCCGACGGGCAATCAGCCCCAGCATTTT. Translated: CASSQPTGNQPQHF.

This chain connects TRBV27 to TRBJ1-2; maybe TRBD1 (6 bases). This CDR3 spans 16 amino acids. V shed 5 bases and J shed 2 bases, with 18 bases lying between them. Germline V gives CDR1 MNHEY, CDR2 SMNVEV (reference sequence). The CDR3 bases are TGTGCCAGCAGTCAAAACCGTCCCGGGACAAACTATGGCTACACCTTC. Encoded protein: CASSQNRPGTNYGYTF.

The chain joins TRBV9 to TRBJ2-7; D is possibly TRBD1 (6 bases). Germline assignment: CDR1 SGDLS and CDR2 YYNGEE. The CDR3 runs to 17 residues. Trimming took 3 bases from V and 6 from J, leaving 25 bases between them. The CDR3 protein is CASSAPGHEDLLGEQYF. DNA of the CDR3: TGTGCCAGCAGCGCCCCGGGACACGAAGACCTCCTGGGCGAGCAGTACTTC.

The gene calls are TRBV18 and TRBJ1-4; tentative D call: TRBD1 (6 bases). The germline V and J ends were trimmed by 3 bases and 0 bases, with 11 bases remaining between them. Per the germline V gene, CDR1 is KGHSH and CDR2 is LQKENI. The CDR3 length is 16 residues. The CDR3 is CASSPRDISTNEKLFF. DNA of the CDR3: TGTGCCAGCTCACCGCGGGACATCTCAACTAATGAAAAACTGTTTTTT. Drawing the rest from reference TRBV18 and TRBJ1-4, the complete variable domain is NAGVMQNPRHLVRRRGQEARLRCSPMKGHSHVYWYRQLPEEGLKFMVYLQKENIIDESGMPKERFSAEFPKEGPSILRIQQVVRGDSAAYFCASSPRDISTNEKLFFGSGTQLSVL.

V usage is TRBV6-2 or TRBV6-3 and J usage is TRBJ2-2, with 7 bases fitting TRBD2. The V segment lost 0 bases and the J segment 7 bases; nucleotides outside the gene matches: 14. The CDR3 covers 18 residues. The germline gives CDR1 MNHEY, CDR2 SVGEGT. The CDR3 loop is CASSYSNGRSPESGELFF. The CDR3 DNA follows: TGTGCCAGCAGTTACTCCAACGGGAGGAGCCCTGAGAGCGGGGAGCTGTTTTTT.

The rearrangement joins TRBV5-6 to TRBJ2-1; D not certain. The CDR3 length is 11 residues. The ends were cut back, 0 bases at V and 5 bases at J, with 0 bases in the middle. Germline V gives CDR1 SGHDT, CDR2 YYEEEE. The CDR3 here is CASSLDNEQFF. The CDR3 DNA follows: TGTGCCAGCAGCTTGGACAATGAGCAGTTCTTC. Full variable domain (missing parts from reference TRBV5-6 and TRBJ2-1): DAGVTQSPTHLIKTRGQQVTLRCSPKSGHDTVSWYQQALGQGPQFIFQYYEEEERQRGNFPDRFSGHQFPNYSSELNVNALLLGDSALYLCASSLDNEQFFGPGTRLTVL.

V is TRBV9 and J is TRBJ1-5; D remains ambiguous. The germline CDR1 and CDR2 sequences are SGDLS and YYNGEE. V was cut by 3 bases and J by 7 bases, with 11 bases left in between. CDR3 size: 13 residues. CDR3 residues: CASSAGEGQPQHF. The CDR3 DNA reads as TGTGCCAGCAGCGCCGGGGAGGGACAGCCCCAGCATTTT.